A selection of T cell receptor beta chains follows, all from one sample in a study of T cells in Graves' hyperthyroidism and ophthalmopathy. TCRdb redid the calling of the multiplex PCR reads with MiXCR, one entry per CDR3 protein. The table has some 380,000 distinct CDR3 sequences, roughly 13% seen once. Sequencing used blood. Receptors originate from a man aged 30 to 45 with Graves' hyperthyroidism that later progressed to Graves' ophthalmopathy. Each CDR3 is given without its conserved first and last residue. A D gene is named only where the DNA matches it firmly.

V gene	CDR3 length	D gene	J gene	CDR3 protein
TRBV6-9	12	NA	TRBJ1-2	ASSYSKTGDGYT
TRBV12-3/TRBV12-4	13	NA	TRBJ2-4	ASSLRGLAKNIQY
TRBV6-1	12	TRBD1	TRBJ2-7	ASRSRNRGYEQY
TRBV10-2	13	NA	TRBJ2-1	ASSESSRSYNEQF
TRBV19	11	NA	TRBJ1-5	ASSIEPNQPQH
TRBV20-1	13	NA	TRBJ2-7	SARDAQGITYEQY
TRBV6-1	10	NA	TRBJ2-2	ASNRMTGELF
TRBV12-3/TRBV12-4	12	TRBD1	TRBJ1-2	ASSPQTGGYGYT
TRBV2	14	TRBD1	TRBJ1-6	ASSETPGGGGSPLH
TRBV7-9	12	NA	TRBJ2-7	ASSYPTQSYEQY
TRBV7-2	13	NA	TRBJ2-5	ASSLVAGAQETQY
TRBV27	13	NA	TRBJ2-5	ASSFFTGKQETQY
TRBV10-3	11	NA	TRBJ2-3	ATRLDGTDTQY
TRBV30	14	NA	TRBJ1-5	AWSAWGRGSNQPQH
TRBV7-9	13	TRBD1	TRBJ2-7	ASSLDYRGNYEQY
TRBV24-1	13	NA	TRBJ1-2	ATSTAGRGDYGYT
TRBV20-1	13	NA	TRBJ2-1	SAPRRGFFYNEQF
TRBV12-3/TRBV12-4	13	TRBD1	TRBJ1-5	ASSHRQGPRQPQH
TRBV28	13	TRBD1	TRBJ1-2	ASRPSLGTAYGYT
TRBV30	12	NA	TRBJ2-7	AWSRGGLLYEQY
TRBV19	12	TRBD2	TRBJ2-2	ASNLAGNTGELF
TRBV12-3/TRBV12-4	12	TRBD1	TRBJ1-1	ASSRKQGGTEAF
TRBV3-1	15	NA	TRBJ1-6	ASIQGPRGIRGSPLH
TRBV7-9	12	TRBD1	TRBJ2-3	ASSFAGGTDTQY
TRBV6-2/TRBV6-3	13	NA	TRBJ2-1	ASNSRVGGANEQF
TRBV5-1	13	NA	TRBJ1-4	ASSALPGADEKLF
TRBV9	12	TRBD1	TRBJ2-7	ASSRRTGNYEQY
TRBV20-1	13	NA	TRBJ1-2	SALTPRDSGYGCT
TRBV10-2	10	NA	TRBJ1-4	ASSRAWEKLF
TRBV11-3	11	NA	TRBJ1-6	ASSFFRASPLH
TRBV28	13	TRBD1	TRBJ1-1	ASSFRGQGKTEAF
TRBV7-9	10	NA	TRBJ1-1	ASSDRNTEAF
TRBV9	14	NA	TRBJ2-2	ASSVEQPPNTGELF
TRBV5-5	13	TRBD1	TRBJ1-1	ASSFLTGLGTEAF
TRBV6-1	13	TRBD1	TRBJ1-5	ASSDVGRGNQPQH
TRBV20-1	12	NA	TRBJ1-4	SVTEKGANEKLF
TRBV5-1	12	NA	TRBJ2-3	ASSFVGATDTQY
TRBV24-1	14	NA	TRBJ2-1	ATSEPGRIRDSEQF
TRBV18	13	NA	TRBJ1-1	ASLSRAVMNTEAF
TRBV6-1	11	NA	TRBJ1-1	ASSPEGVRTAF
TRBV5-1	9	NA	TRBJ2-7	ASGDAYEQY
TRBV20-1	16	TRBD2	TRBJ2-1	SARAEAGALEPYNEQF
TRBV5-6	14	NA	TRBJ1-5	ASSLAGYDSNQPQH
TRBV28	10	NA	TRBJ1-2	ASSFLRTGYT
TRBV6-1	11	NA	TRBJ2-2	ASSDPGAGELF
TRBV28	13	TRBD1	TRBJ2-7	ASRHPGQGAYEQY
TRBV27	13	NA	TRBJ1-1	ASSLSGGGGTEAF